The 31 T cell receptor beta chains below were found in one sample sequenced in a study of blood T cell repertoires in COVID-19. The protocol was immunoSEQ multiplex PCR, while the TCRdb copy is restricted to in-frame clones and leaves out a portion. The sample has about 71,000 clones; 75% to 95% are singletons. Sequenced: peripheral blood. These receptor sequences come from a woman aged 80 or older with acute or convalescent COVID-19.

The rearrangement uses TRBV7-2 and TRBJ2-1, with a weak D call TRBD2 (6 bases). CDR1 is SGHTA and CDR2 is FQGNSA in the germline V gene. The CDR3 is 15 residues long. V was shortened by 5 bases and J by 6 bases, with 17 bases between the two germline ends. The CDR3 DNA sequence: TGTGCCAGCAGCACCCGGGACTCCAAAACCAATGAGCAGTTCTTC. Residues: CASSTRDSKTNEQFF.

This sequence joins TRBV10-3 and TRBJ1-1; a weak D match, TRBD1 (5 bases). V was shortened by 9 bases and J by 1 base, with 12 bases between the two germline ends. The CDR3 has 13 amino acids. CDR1 ENHRY and CDR2 SYGVKD come from the germline V gene. CDR3: CAIWRGGNTEAFF. The CDR3 DNA reads as TGTGCCATTTGGCGGGGCGGGAACACTGAAGCTTTCTTT.

V gene TRBV10-3 combines with J gene TRBJ1-1; tentative D call: TRBD1 (6 bases). Germline loops: CDR1 ENHRY, CDR2 SYGVKD. The CDR3 is made up of 12 amino acids. V lost 11 bases, J lost 0 bases, and 10 bases lay in between. CDR3 nucleotide sequence: TGTGCCGCCGGACAGATGAACACTGAAGCTTTCTTT. Its protein product is CAAGQMNTEAFF.

Here the CDR3 reads CASSALNRDRASTFF. CDR3 in DNA: TGTGCCAGCAGTGCCCTCAACCGGGACAGGGCTTCAACTTTCTTT. The gene calls are TRBV2 and TRBJ1-1; 9 positions agree with TRBD1. CDR1 and CDR2 from the germline V gene are SNHLY and FYNNEI. The V segment lost 4 bases and the J segment 12 bases; nucleotides outside the gene matches: 15. The CDR3 sequence is 15 residues long.

This clone occurred once. V usage is TRBV19 and J usage is TRBJ2-7, with D perhaps matching TRBD2 (6 bases). The CDR3 has 13 residues. Germline-derived CDR1 and CDR2 are LNHDA and SQIVND (reference sequence). Deletions cut 4 bases from V and 3 bases from J, with 10 bases between. CDR3 DNA sequence: TGTGCCAGTAGTAGACGGAGGGACTACGAGCAGTACTTC. Translated: CASSRRRDYEQYF.

This chain links TRBV5-1 with TRBJ2-7; a weak D match, TRBD2 (7 bases). The germline V gene has CDR1 SGHRS and CDR2 YFSETQ. V lost 0 bases and J lost 0, with 19 bases in between. CDR3 length: 18 residues. This chain's CDR3 is CASSLAPSGGGNSYEQYF. CDR3 DNA sequence: TGCGCCAGCAGCTTGGCCCCCAGCGGCGGGGGCAACTCCTACGAGCAGTACTTC.

The chain carries TRBV5-1 and TRBJ1-6, with a tentative D call TRBD1 (6 bases). Germline assignment: CDR1 SGHRS and CDR2 YFSETQ. Trimming removed 5 bases from V and 7 bases from J, with 13 bases in between. This CDR3 is 14 amino acids long. CDR3 bases: TGCGCCAGCAGTGAGGAAGGGGGAAATTCACCCCTCCACTTT. Protein product: CASSEEGGNSPLHF.

The CDR3 sequence is CASSRYQGATNEKLFF. CDR3 DNA sequence: TGTGCCAGCAGCCGCTACCAGGGGGCAACTAATGAAAAACTGTTTTTT. The chain is built from TRBV3-1 (or the pseudogene TRBV3-2) and TRBJ1-4; TRBD1 agrees at 7 bases. There are 16 residues in the CDR3. The V segment lost 4 bases and the J segment 0 bases; nucleotides outside the gene matches: 5. Germline CDR1 reads LGHDT; CDR2 reads YNNKEL (reference sequence).

The V and J genes are TRBV6-5 and TRBJ1-2; TRBD1 is a possible D gene (5 bases). V lost 5 bases to trimming and J lost 0 bases, with 10 bases between them. Germline CDR1 is MNHEY and CDR2 is SVGAGI. The CDR3 length is 14 residues. CDR3 loop: CASSLVGPNYGYTF. CDR3 DNA sequence: TGTGCCAGCAGTCTGGTGGGGCCTAACTATGGCTACACCTTC.

The chain has TRBV2 and TRBJ2-5, with 9 bases aligning to TRBD2. The germline V gene encodes CDR1 SNHLY and CDR2 FYNNEI. The CDR3 has 13 amino acids. V trimming: 10 bases; J trimming: 5 bases; junction bases outside the gene matches: 8. Here the CDR3 DNA reads TGTGCCACCTCCCGGCGGGAGGGCGAGACCCAGTACTTC. Amino acids: CATSRREGETQYF.

The chain is built from TRBV24-1 and TRBJ1-1; TRBD1 matches at 8 bases. The CDR3 totals 20 residues. Germline V gene data show CDR1 as KGHDR and CDR2 as SFDVKD. Trimming took 0 bases from V and 4 from J; bases not matched to a gene: 18. This CDR3 is CATSDLQIRQGAFFSTEAFF. CDR3 coding DNA: TGTGCCACCAGTGATTTGCAAATTCGGCAGGGGGCCTTTTTCAGCACTGAAGCTTTCTTT.

The V gene is TRBV10-3, the J gene TRBJ2-1, with TRBD1 matching 8 bases. Germline V gene lookup returns CDR1 ENHRY and CDR2 SYGVKD. The ends lost 4 bases at V and 6 bases at J; junction bases unmatched: 2. The CDR3 contains 13 residues. The CDR3 is CAISATGGNEQFF. The CDR3 nucleotides are TGTGCCATCAGTGCAACAGGGGGCAATGAGCAGTTCTTC.

The V call is TRBV5-8, the J call TRBJ1-2, with a weak D call TRBD1 (6 bases). There are 14 residues in the CDR3. CDR1 SGHTS and CDR2 YDEGEE come from the germline V gene. Trimming left V 6 bases short and J 3 bases short, with 15 bases between. The CDR3 region has the DNA TGTGCCAGCAACCAAAGAACAGGGTACTATGGCTACACCTTC. It translates to CASNQRTGYYGYTF.

The J gene is TRBJ2-5, the V gene TRBV9, with D tentatively TRBD1 (5 bases). The CDR3 is 14 residues long. The germline V gene encodes CDR1 SGDLS and CDR2 YYNGEE. The V and J ends lost 3 bases and 2 bases respectively, with 11 bases between them. In DNA form, the CDR3 reads TGTGCCAGCAGCGCCTATACAGGACAAGAGACCCAGTACTTC. Residues: CASSAYTGQETQYF.

CDR3 sequence reads: CASRLVQVLDTEAFF. As DNA, the CDR3 is TGTGCAAGTCGCTTGGTGCAGGTTCTGGACACTGAAGCTTTCTTT. V gene TRBV12-2 combines with J gene TRBJ1-1; the table gives TRBD1 as D, unverified against the DNA. TRBV12-2 is reported as a pseudogene. The CDR3 covers 15 residues.

The genes are TRBV19 and TRBJ1-2; 11 bases match TRBD1. Germline CDR1 LNHDA, CDR2 SQIVND (reference sequence). The CDR3 runs to 14 residues. J was trimmed by 6 bases and V by 5 bases; bases with no gene match: 5. CDR3 sequence: CASSPVGQGDGYTF. The CDR3, as DNA: TGTGCCAGTAGTCCCGTGGGACAGGGGGATGGCTACACCTTC.

In its sample, this clone was seen once. The gene calls are TRBV9 and TRBJ2-7; the match to TRBD2 covers 7 bases. V gave up 2 bases and J gave up 3 bases; unmatched junction bases: 5. The CDR3 is made up of 14 amino acids. Germline V gene data show CDR1 as SGDLS and CDR2 as YYNGEE. CDR3 bases: TGTGCCAGCAGCGTGGGCGGGGGAGGCTACGAGCAGTACTTC. This encodes CASSVGGGGYEQYF.

The chain employs TRBV4-1 and TRBJ2-3; D remains unclear. Trimming took 1 base from V and 5 from J, leaving 13 bases between them. In germline, CDR1 is MGHRA, CDR2 YSYEKL. This CDR3 region has 15 residues. In nucleotides, the CDR3 is TGCGCCAGCAGCCAAGGTGGTAGCCCAGAAGATACGCAGTATTTT. It yields the protein CASSQGGSPEDTQYF.

The rearrangement uses TRBV4-2 and TRBJ2-2; 9 bases match TRBD2. The V and J ends lost 4 bases and 3 bases, in that order; junction bases with no gene match: 3. The CDR3 has 15 residues. Germline V gene lookup returns CDR1 LGHNA and CDR2 YNFKEQ. The CDR3, as DNA: TGTGCCAGCAGCCTGGGCGGGGGGGACACCGGGGAGCTGTTTTTT. Amino acids: CASSLGGGDTGELFF.

The chain uses TRBV7-8 and TRBJ2-5, with 9 bases aligning to TRBD1. The CDR3 totals 13 residues. Germline assignment: CDR1 SGHVS and CDR2 FQNEAQ. V dropped 5 bases and J dropped 6; count of bases not matched to a gene: 4. Here the CDR3 reads CASSTGTGKTQYF. CDR3 nucleotides: TGTGCCAGCAGCACCGGGACAGGGAAGACCCAGTACTTC.

This clone appeared a single time. The chain uses TRBV5-1 and TRBJ1-6, with D perhaps TRBD1 (5 bases). The V gene's germline CDR1 is SGHRS and CDR2 YFSETQ. This CDR3 region has 15 residues. Trimming removed 1 base from V and 5 bases from J, with 10 bases in between. In DNA form, the CDR3 reads TGCGCCAGCAGCTTGATGTCACAGGATAATTCACCCCTCCACTTT. Its protein is CASSLMSQDNSPLHF.

The chain links TRBV10-3 to TRBJ2-5; 8 nucleotides match TRBD1. V lost 2 bases, J lost 4 bases, and 3 bases stayed unmatched. The CDR3 has 14 residues. Germline values: CDR1 ENHRY, CDR2 SYGVKD. This CDR3 reads CAISEGGQGETQYF. In nucleotides, the CDR3 is TGTGCCATCAGTGAGGGAGGACAGGGAGAGACCCAGTACTTC.

The V and J genes are TRBV28 and TRBJ2-5, with 9 bases lining up with TRBD1. With 5 bases clipped from V and 5 bases from J, the junction kept 12 bases outside the gene matches. The CDR3 sequence is 16 residues long. Germline CDR1 MDHEN, CDR2 SYDVKM. CDR3 region: CASSKTGTGRRETQYF. The CDR3 nucleotides are TGTGCCAGCAGTAAGACCGGGACAGGGAGAAGGGAGACCCAGTACTTC.

This rearrangement joins TRBV5-1 to TRBJ2-7; the match to TRBD1 covers 7 bases. CDR1 is SGHRS and CDR2 is YFSETQ in the germline V gene. The CDR3 extends over 15 amino acids. With V trimmed by 4 bases and J by 3 bases, 10 bases remained unmatched. DNA of the CDR3: TGCGCCAGCAGCCCTACGGACAGGCCATACTACGAGCAGTACTTC. It specifies CASSPTDRPYYEQYF.

CDR3 protein: CASSIDASVGAAKNIQYF. The CDR3 coding sequence is TGTGCCAGTAGTATAGACGCATCGGTAGGAGCTGCCAAAAACATTCAGTACTTC. V usage is TRBV19 and J usage is TRBJ2-4; unclear D gene. The V and J ends lost 0 bases and 1 base respectively, with 16 bases between them. This CDR3 has 18 residues. Germline assignment: CDR1 LNHDA and CDR2 SQIVND (reference sequence).

The rearrangement joins TRBV20-1 to TRBJ1-3; the D gene is possibly TRBD1 (5 bases). This CDR3 comprises 11 residues. Trimming pared 4 bases from V and 4 bases from J, leaving 5 bases between. Germline-derived CDR1 and CDR2 are DFQATT and SNEGSKA (reference sequence). DNA of the CDR3: TGCAGTGCTACAGGGGGAAACACCATATATTTT. This sequence encodes CSATGGNTIYF.

The gene calls are TRBV21-1 and TRBJ2-4; the table assigns TRBD2, which was not confirmed against the DNA. TRBV21-1 corresponds to a pseudogene. The CDR3 covers 19 residues. This CDR3 is CAREIKRSAGALAKNIQYF. The CDR3 DNA sequence: TGTGCCAGGGAAATAAAACGGTCTGCGGGAGCACTAGCCAAAAACATTCAGTACTTC.

This clone was observed a single time. This chain uses TRBV2 with TRBJ1-3, with TRBD1 matching over 10 bases. Germline V gene lookup returns CDR1 SNHLY and CDR2 FYNNEI. The CDR3 loop spans 15 amino acids. After removal of 3 bases from V and 2 bases from J, the junction contained 1 base not matched to a gene. The CDR3 is CASSDGTGAGNTIYF. The CDR3 DNA sequence: TGTGCCAGCAGTGACGGGACAGGGGCTGGAAACACCATATATTTT. The entire variable domain, with the rest obtained from reference TRBV2 and TRBJ1-3, is as follows: EPEVTQTPSHQVTQMGQEVILRCVPISNHLYFYWYRQILGQKVEFLVSFYNNEISEKSEIFDDQFSVERPDGSNFTLKIRSTKLEDSAMYFCASSDGTGAGNTIYFGEGSWLTVV.

This CDR3 reads CASSELGDSAPNEQFF. DNA for the CDR3: TGTGCCAGCAGTGAACTAGGCGACTCAGCCCCCAATGAGCAGTTCTTC. V and J are TRBV6-1 and TRBJ2-1; no clear D. Trimming stripped 2 bases from V and 6 bases from J, with 17 bases between. The CDR3 loop spans 16 amino acids. Per the germline V gene, CDR1 is MNHNS and CDR2 is SASEGT.

This chain joins TRBV6-6 and TRBJ2-1; 14 positions agree with TRBD2. The V gene's germline CDR1 is MNHNY and CDR2 SVGAGI (reference sequence). The CDR3 is 19 residues long. The V gene end was trimmed by 5 bases and the J gene end by 7 bases; junction bases not matched to a gene: 16. CDR3 amino acids: CASSPPKGTSGSRGNEQFF. As DNA, the CDR3 is TGTGCCAGCAGTCCCCCGAAGGGGACTAGCGGGAGTAGAGGAAATGAGCAGTTCTTC.

The chain joins TRBV2 to TRBJ1-5; TRBD1 agrees at 7 bases. The CDR3 has 17 residues. Trimming at V came to 5 bases and at J to 2 bases, leaving 12 bases not matched to a gene. CDR1 is SNHLY and CDR2 is FYNNEI in the germline V gene. The CDR3 region is CASSLGTAYSGNQPQHF. The CDR3 nucleotides read TGTGCCAGCAGTCTCGGGACAGCTTATAGCGGCAATCAGCCCCAGCATTTT.